The 20 T cell receptor beta chains below come from one sample, sequenced in a study of blood T cell repertoires in COVID-19. Method: immunoSEQ multiplex PCR; TCRdb's copy keeps in-frame clones and lacks some. The repertoire holds about 270,000 clones, with roughly 93% as singletons. Sequencing was done on a sample of PBMCs or T cells enriched from blood (not recorded which). The receptors were sampled from a woman aged 40-49 years with acute COVID-19.

This clone was observed once. The chain is built from TRBV30 and TRBJ2-5; D not certain. Germline assignment: CDR1 GTSNPN and CDR2 SVGIG (reference sequence). Between the trimmed V and J ends, which lost 4 bases and 1 base, there was a span of 10 bases. The CDR3 has 13 amino acids. CDR3 residues: CAWNPTVQETQYF. CDR3 DNA sequence: TGTGCCTGGAACCCAACGGTCCAAGAGACCCAGTACTTC.

The rearrangement links TRBV15 to TRBJ1-4, with 9 bases identical to TRBD1. This CDR3 region has 16 residues. The V and J ends lost 0 bases and 7 bases, in that order; junction bases with no gene match: 6. Germline lookup yields CDR1 LNHNV and CDR2 YYDKDF (reference sequence). This CDR3 reads CATSRDGTGWGEKLFF. CDR3 sequence (DNA): TGTGCCACCAGCAGAGATGGGACAGGGTGGGGTGAAAAACTGTTTTTT.

Worth noting for this clone: Other DNA sequences in this specimen translate into the identical CDR3. V and J are TRBV19 and TRBJ1-1; D remains unclear. V was clipped by 8 bases and J by 2 bases, with 15 bases between them. There are 14 residues in the CDR3. Germline CDR1 is LNHDA and CDR2 is SQIVND (reference sequence). In DNA, the CDR3 is TGTGCCAGTTCCTCAATTACACCCAACACTGAAGCTTTCTTT. Translating it yields CASSSITPNTEAFF.

The V and J genes are TRBV7-6 and TRBJ1-3; no clear D gene. V lost 2 bases, J lost 0 bases, and 11 bases lay in between. Germline loops: CDR1 SGHVS, CDR2 FNYEAQ. The CDR3 contains 16 residues. This CDR3 reads CASSLLVGLSGNTIYF. The CDR3 DNA follows: TGTGCCAGCAGCTTACTTGTAGGACTCTCTGGAAACACCATATATTTT.

The V call is TRBV5-8, the J call TRBJ2-7, with no clear D. From germline, CDR1 is SGHTS and CDR2 YDEGEE. This CDR3 is 11 amino acids long. Trimming removed 3 bases at V and 4 bases at J, with 5 bases between. The chain's CDR3 is CASSWRYEQYF. CDR3 bases: TGTGCCAGCAGCTGGCGGTACGAGCAGTACTTC.

The CDR3 nucleotides read TGTGCCATCTCAGGTGGGACTAGCGGGAGCTACGAGCAGTACTTC. Translating it yields CAISGGTSGSYEQYF. This rearrangement joins TRBV10-3 to TRBJ2-7, with 14 bases aligning to TRBD2. With 8 bases clipped from V and 3 bases from J, the junction kept 6 bases outside the gene matches. The germline gives CDR1 ENHRY, CDR2 SYGVKD. CDR3 size: 15 residues.

The J gene is TRBJ1-5, the V gene TRBV11-2; D call uncertain. CDR1 and CDR2 from the germline V gene are SGHAT and FQNNGV. CDR3 length: 13 amino acids. The V end was cut by 0 bases, the J end by 4 bases, with 4 bases between. The CDR3 spells CASSLELNQPQHF. The CDR3 DNA follows: TGTGCCAGCAGCTTAGAACTAAATCAGCCCCAGCATTTT. The full variable domain, in which reference TRBV11-2 and TRBJ1-5 provide the parts outside the CDR3, is EAGVAQSPRYKIIEKRQSVAFWCNPISGHATLYWYQQILGQGPKLLIQFQNNGVVDDSQLPKDRFSAERLKGVDSTLKIQPAKLEDSAVYLCASSLELNQPQHFGDGTRLSIL.

This clone was observed a single time. V is TRBV6-5 and J is TRBJ1-4; tentatively, D is TRBD1 (5 bases). Looked up from germline, CDR1 is MNHEY and CDR2 is SVGAGI. The V end lost 6 bases, the J end lost 5 bases, and 13 bases lay between the germline ends. The CDR3 is made up of 14 amino acids. In DNA form, the CDR3 reads TGTGCCAGCAGCCCCCGGCGGGGGAATGAAAAACTGTTTTTT. Its protein is CASSPRRGNEKLFF.

The CDR3 DNA follows: TGTGCCAGCTCACCGGATCAGGGTTCGGAGACCCAGTACTTC. This sequence encodes CASSPDQGSETQYF. The rearrangement uses TRBV18 and TRBJ2-5, with D possibly being TRBD1 (5 bases). Germline V CDR1 and CDR2: KGHSH, LQKENI. This CDR3 contains 14 residues. V lost 3 bases and J lost 5, with 13 bases in between.

The chain couples TRBV6-2 or TRBV6-3 to TRBJ2-6; maybe TRBD2 (5 bases). V was clipped by 3 bases and J by 2 bases, with 8 bases between them. The CDR3 runs to 15 residues. Germline V gene data show CDR1 as MNHEY and CDR2 as SVGEGT. CDR3 nucleotides: TGTGCCAGCAGTTATGAGGGAACTGGGGCCAACGTCCTGACTTTC. Protein sequence: CASSYEGTGANVLTF.

The genes are TRBV7-8 and TRBJ1-5; tentative D call: TRBD1 (6 bases). The CDR3 is 15 amino acids. Germline CDR1 reads SGHVS; CDR2 reads FQNEAQ. The germline V and J ends were trimmed by 1 base and 4 bases, with 11 bases remaining between them. CDR3 DNA: TGTGCCAGCAGCTTAGGGGCAGGGGTTAATCAGCCCCAGCATTTT. It translates to CASSLGAGVNQPQHF.

This clone has just one count. The V and J genes are TRBV7-2 and TRBJ1-6; the match to TRBD1 covers 9 bases. Germline V gene data show CDR1 as SGHTA and CDR2 as FQGNSA. The CDR3 has 15 amino acids. V shed 4 bases, J shed 9 bases, and the junction held 7 bases outside the gene matches. The CDR3 is CASSSDRGNFSPLHF. CDR3 bases: TGTGCCAGCAGCTCCGACAGGGGGAACTTTTCACCCCTCCACTTT.

V is TRBV6-5 and J is TRBJ1-3, with TRBD1 matching 8 bases. The junction had 6 bases not matched to a gene; V was cut back by 0 bases and J by 8 bases. Germline V CDR1 and CDR2: MNHEY, SVGAGI. The CDR3 is 15 residues long. The CDR3 DNA follows: TGTGCCAGCAGTTACTCAGGGAACAGGGGGGACACCATATATTTT. Translation: CASSYSGNRGDTIYF.

This rearrangement joins TRBV7-3 to TRBJ2-5, with TRBD2 matching over 7 bases. The CDR3 totals 15 residues. The V gene end was trimmed by 6 bases and the J gene end by 5 bases; junction bases not matched to a gene: 12. Germline assignment: CDR1 SGHTA and CDR2 FQGTGA. The DNA for the CDR3 is TGTGCCAGCAGTTTTAGAGGAGCGGGAAGGGAGACCCAGTACTTC. This gives the protein CASSFRGAGRETQYF.

This sequence joins TRBV3-1 (or the pseudogene TRBV3-2) and TRBJ2-2; TRBD2 matches 12 bases. The germline V gene has CDR1 LGHDT and CDR2 YNNKEL (reference sequence). The V segment lost 6 bases and the J segment 3 bases; nucleotides outside the gene matches: 2. This CDR3 comprises 15 residues. CDR3 coding DNA: TGTGCCAGCAGTCCTAGCGGGAGGGACACCGGGGAGCTGTTTTTT. Its protein is CASSPSGRDTGELFF.

This chain uses TRBV5-4 with TRBJ1-1; D not certain. From germline, CDR1 is SGHNT and CDR2 YYREEE (reference sequence). V was cut by 0 bases and J by 5 bases, with 11 bases left in between. The CDR3 contains 14 residues. Written as DNA, the CDR3 is TGTGCCAGCAGCTTGGAGGCAGGTGAAACTGAAGCTTTCTTT. Protein sequence: CASSLEAGETEAFF.

The chain uses TRBV24-1 and TRBJ2-1; no firm D call. Germline values: CDR1 KGHDR, CDR2 SFDVKD. CDR3 length: 16 residues. V lost 1 base to trimming and J lost 1 base, with 10 bases between them. The CDR3 here is CATSDFAPGSYNEQFF. CDR3 DNA: TGTGCCACCAGTGATTTCGCACCGGGTTCCTACAATGAGCAGTTCTTC.

This chain uses TRBV6-5 with TRBJ2-3, with D uncertain. Trimming took 6 bases from V and 1 from J, leaving 8 bases between them. The germline CDR1 and CDR2 sequences are MNHEY and SVGAGI. This CDR3 has 13 residues. CDR3 region: CASSAPGTDTQYF. CDR3 sequence (DNA): TGTGCCAGCAGCGCCCCGGGCACAGATACGCAGTATTTT.

This CDR3 reads CASSFFSGSGSNEQFF. In DNA, the CDR3 is TGTGCCAGCAGCTTCTTCAGCGGGAGCGGGAGCAATGAGCAGTTCTTC. The J gene is TRBJ2-1, the V gene TRBV5-6; 8 bases match TRBD2. The germline V gene has CDR1 SGHDT and CDR2 YYEEEE. The CDR3 extends over 16 amino acids. The trim removed 2 bases at V and 6 bases at J, leaving 10 bases unmatched.

This sequence joins TRBV7-9 and TRBJ2-2; D remains ambiguous. Germline V gene lookup returns CDR1 SEHNR and CDR2 FQNEAQ (reference sequence). V was trimmed by 4 bases and J by 7 bases, leaving 13 bases between them. This CDR3 contains 14 residues. The chain's CDR3 is CASSSIAVYGELFF. DNA for the CDR3: TGTGCCAGCAGCTCCATAGCTGTCTACGGGGAGCTGTTTTTT.